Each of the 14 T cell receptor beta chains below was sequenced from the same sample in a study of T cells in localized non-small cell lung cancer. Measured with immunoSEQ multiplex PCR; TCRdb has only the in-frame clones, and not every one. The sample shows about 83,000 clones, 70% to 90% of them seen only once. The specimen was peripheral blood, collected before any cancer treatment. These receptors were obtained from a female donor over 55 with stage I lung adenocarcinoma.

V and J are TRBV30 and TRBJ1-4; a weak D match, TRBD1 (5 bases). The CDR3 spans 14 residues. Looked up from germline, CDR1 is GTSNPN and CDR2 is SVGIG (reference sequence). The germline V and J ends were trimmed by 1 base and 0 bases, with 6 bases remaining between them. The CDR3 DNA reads TGTGCCTGGAGTGGGGGGTCAACTAATGAAAAACTGTTTTTT. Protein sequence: CAWSGGSTNEKLFF. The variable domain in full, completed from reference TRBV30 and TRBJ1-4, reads SQTIHQWPATLVQPVGSPLSLECTVEGTSNPNLYWYRQAAGRGLQLLFYSVGIGQISSEVPQNLSASRPQDRQFILSSKKLLLSDSGFYLCAWSGGSTNEKLFFGSGTQLSVL.

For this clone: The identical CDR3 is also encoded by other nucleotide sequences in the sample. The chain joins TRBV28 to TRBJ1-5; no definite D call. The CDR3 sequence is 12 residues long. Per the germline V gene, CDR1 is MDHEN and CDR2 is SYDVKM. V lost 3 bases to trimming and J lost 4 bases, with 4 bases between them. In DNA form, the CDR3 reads TGTGCCAGCAGTTTTGGAAATCAGCCCCAGCATTTT. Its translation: CASSFGNQPQHF.

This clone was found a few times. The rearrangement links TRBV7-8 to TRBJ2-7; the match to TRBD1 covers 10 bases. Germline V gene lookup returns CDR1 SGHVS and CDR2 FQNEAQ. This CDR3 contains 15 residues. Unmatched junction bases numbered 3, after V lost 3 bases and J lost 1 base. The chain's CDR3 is CASSFRDRGSYEQYF. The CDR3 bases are TGTGCCAGCAGCTTCCGGGACAGGGGATCCTACGAGCAGTACTTC.

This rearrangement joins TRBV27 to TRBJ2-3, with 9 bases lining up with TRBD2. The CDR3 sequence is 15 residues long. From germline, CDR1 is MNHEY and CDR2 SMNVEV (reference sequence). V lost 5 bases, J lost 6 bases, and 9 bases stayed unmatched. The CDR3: CASSQGLAYGDTQYF. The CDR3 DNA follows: TGTGCCAGCAGTCAGGGACTAGCATATGGGGATACGCAGTATTTT.

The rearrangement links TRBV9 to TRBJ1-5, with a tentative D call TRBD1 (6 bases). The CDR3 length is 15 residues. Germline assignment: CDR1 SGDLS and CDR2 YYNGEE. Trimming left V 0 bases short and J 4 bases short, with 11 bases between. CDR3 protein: CASSVEGVPNQPQHF. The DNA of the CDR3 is TGTGCCAGCAGCGTAGAGGGGGTTCCGAATCAGCCCCAGCATTTT.

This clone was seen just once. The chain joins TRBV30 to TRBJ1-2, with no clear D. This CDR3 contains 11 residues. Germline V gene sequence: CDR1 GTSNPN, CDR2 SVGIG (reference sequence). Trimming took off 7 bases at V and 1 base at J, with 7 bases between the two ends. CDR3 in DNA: TGTGCCTATACTGATAACTATGGCTACACCTTC. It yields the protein CAYTDNYGYTF.

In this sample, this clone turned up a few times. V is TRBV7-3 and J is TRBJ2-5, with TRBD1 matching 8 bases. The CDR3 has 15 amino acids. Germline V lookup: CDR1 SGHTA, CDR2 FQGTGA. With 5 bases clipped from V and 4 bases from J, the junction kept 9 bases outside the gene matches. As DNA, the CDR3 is TGTGCCAGCAGCGAGATTGGGACAGGTGGAGAGACCCAGTACTTC. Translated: CASSEIGTGGETQYF.

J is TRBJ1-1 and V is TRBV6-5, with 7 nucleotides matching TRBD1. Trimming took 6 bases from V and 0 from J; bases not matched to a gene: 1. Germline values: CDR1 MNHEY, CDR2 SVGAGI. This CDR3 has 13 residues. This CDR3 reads CASRDRLNTEAFF. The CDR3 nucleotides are TGTGCCAGCAGGGACAGGCTGAACACTGAAGCTTTCTTT.

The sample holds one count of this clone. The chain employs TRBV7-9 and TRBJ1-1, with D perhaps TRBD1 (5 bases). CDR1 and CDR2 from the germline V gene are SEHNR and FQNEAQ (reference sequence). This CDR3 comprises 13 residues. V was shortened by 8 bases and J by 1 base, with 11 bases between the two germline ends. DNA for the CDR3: TGTGCCAGCGGGGAAACAGGGAACACTGAAGCTTTCTTT. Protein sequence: CASGETGNTEAFF.

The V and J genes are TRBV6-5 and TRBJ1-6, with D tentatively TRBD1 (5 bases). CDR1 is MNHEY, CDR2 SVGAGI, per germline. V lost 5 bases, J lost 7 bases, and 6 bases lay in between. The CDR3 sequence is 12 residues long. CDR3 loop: CASSAGNSPLHF. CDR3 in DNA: TGTGCCAGCAGTGCAGGGAATTCACCCCTCCACTTT.

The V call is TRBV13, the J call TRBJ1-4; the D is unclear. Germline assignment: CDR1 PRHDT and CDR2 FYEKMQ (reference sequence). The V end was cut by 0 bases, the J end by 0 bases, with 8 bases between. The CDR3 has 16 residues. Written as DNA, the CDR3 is TGTGCCAGCAGCTTAGGCCGGGCGCCAACTAATGAAAAACTGTTTTTT. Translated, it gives CASSLGRAPTNEKLFF.

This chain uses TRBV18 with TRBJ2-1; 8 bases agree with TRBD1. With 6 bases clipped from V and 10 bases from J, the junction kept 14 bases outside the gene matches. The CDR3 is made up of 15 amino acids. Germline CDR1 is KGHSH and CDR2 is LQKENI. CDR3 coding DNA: TGTGCCAGCTCGCCTTTCGACAGGGGTGGTAAAGAGCAGTTCTTC. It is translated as CASSPFDRGGKEQFF.

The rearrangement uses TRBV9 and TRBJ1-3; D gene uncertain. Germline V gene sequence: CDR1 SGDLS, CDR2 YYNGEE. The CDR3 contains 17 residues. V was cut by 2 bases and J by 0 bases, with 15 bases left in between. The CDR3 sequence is CASSVGGKVFSGNTIYF. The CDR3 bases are TGTGCCAGCAGCGTCGGAGGGAAGGTGTTCTCTGGAAACACCATATATTTT.

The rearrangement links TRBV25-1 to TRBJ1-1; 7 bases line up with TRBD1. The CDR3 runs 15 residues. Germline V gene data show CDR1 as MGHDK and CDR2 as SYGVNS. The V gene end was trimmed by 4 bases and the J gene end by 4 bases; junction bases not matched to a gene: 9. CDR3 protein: CASSGWAGGGTEAFF. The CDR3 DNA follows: TGTGCCAGCAGTGGGTGGGCAGGGGGAGGCACTGAAGCTTTCTTT.